Following are 14 T cell receptor beta chains from one sample sequenced in a study of OX40 agonist ivuxolimab in advanced cancers. Some clones are missing from TCRdb's copy, which holds only in-frame ones; the method was immunoSEQ multiplex PCR. The table lists roughly 60,000 clones, roughly 86% of them singletons. The input for sequencing was CD4+ or CD8+ T cells sorted from blood, taken in a trial of the OX40 agonist ivuxolimab. The receptors derive from an adult with an advanced solid tumor such as melanoma, head and neck, liver or kidney cancer.

V is TRBV10-3 and J is TRBJ2-7; TRBD2 might be the D (5 bases). The CDR3 runs 14 residues. Germline CDR1 is ENHRY and CDR2 is SYGVKD. Between the trimmed V and J ends, which lost 4 bases and 6 bases, there was a span of 16 bases. The CDR3 reads CAISVGGPGSEQYF. The DNA of the CDR3 is TGTGCCATCAGTGTTGGCGGGCCGGGAAGCGAGCAGTACTTC.

The J gene is TRBJ2-3, the V gene TRBV27; D tentatively reads TRBD1 or TRBD2 (7 bases each). V lost 6 bases to trimming and J lost 1 base, with 17 bases between them. The CDR3 consists of 16 residues. Germline V gene sequence: CDR1 MNHEY, CDR2 SMNVEV (reference sequence). DNA of the CDR3: TGTGCCAGCAGCTACTGGGGGGGGACAGGCACAGATACGCAGTATTTT. It codes for CASSYWGGTGTDTQYF.

The chain carries TRBV5-1 and TRBJ1-4; D is ambiguous. There are 16 residues in the CDR3. The germline V gene has CDR1 SGHRS and CDR2 YFSETQ. V was cut by 1 base and J by 0 bases, with 10 bases left in between. This CDR3 is CASSLRQVSTNEKLFF. CDR3 in DNA: TGCGCCAGCAGCTTGCGGCAGGTATCAACTAATGAAAAACTGTTTTTT.

The chain couples TRBV6-5 to TRBJ2-7; 8 bases are a match to TRBD1. This CDR3 contains 16 residues. Germline V CDR1 and CDR2: MNHEY, SVGAGI. V was pared by 4 bases and J by 5 bases, with 13 bases of the junction left unmatched. DNA for the CDR3: TGTGCCAGCAGTTCCATAGACAGGGGCATAGGTGACGAGCAGTACTTC. Its protein product is CASSSIDRGIGDEQYF.

V gene TRBV10-1 combines with J gene TRBJ2-3, with D perhaps TRBD2 (6 bases). V lost 2 bases and J 5 bases, leaving 11 bases between the germline ends. This CDR3 has 14 amino acids. CDR1 WNHNN and CDR2 SYGVQD come from the germline V gene (reference sequence). In nucleotides, the CDR3 is TGCGCCAGCAGTGAGCCGGGAGTGCAAGATACGCAGTATTTT. Translated: CASSEPGVQDTQYF.

This chain links TRBV5-4 with TRBJ2-1; TRBD1 or TRBD2 may be the D gene (5 bases each). V was clipped by 0 bases and J by 0 bases, with 7 bases between them. The CDR3 runs to 15 residues. CDR1 is SGHNT, CDR2 YYREEE, per germline (reference sequence). The CDR3 loop is CASSLEGTSYNEQFF. DNA of the CDR3: TGTGCCAGCAGCTTGGAGGGGACCTCCTACAATGAGCAGTTCTTC.

This sequence joins TRBV27 and TRBJ1-2; D call uncertain. The CDR3 runs 13 residues. Germline values: CDR1 MNHEY, CDR2 SMNVEV (reference sequence). Trimming pared 3 bases from V and 2 bases from J, leaving 7 bases between. CDR3 bases: TGTGCCAGCAGTTTGAGGAGGAACTATGGCTACACCTTC. Protein product: CASSLRRNYGYTF.

This sequence joins TRBV5-1 and TRBJ2-6; no definite D call. There are 14 residues in the CDR3. V dropped 4 bases and J dropped 1 base, with 6 bases sitting between them. Germline CDR1 reads SGHRS; CDR2 reads YFSETQ. The CDR3 region has the DNA TGCGCCAGCAGCCCTCCTTCTGGGGCCAACGTCCTGACTTTC. Encoded protein: CASSPPSGANVLTF.

The chain carries TRBV7-2 and TRBJ2-2; the D is unclear. Between the trimmed V and J ends, which lost 4 bases and 4 bases, there was a span of 7 bases. This CDR3 has 13 amino acids. Germline assignment: CDR1 SGHTA and CDR2 FQGNSA. In DNA form, the CDR3 reads TGTGCCAGCAGCTCCCTTCTCACCGGGGAGCTGTTTTTT. Translating it yields CASSSLLTGELFF.

The J gene is TRBJ1-5, the V gene TRBV5-6; D possibly corresponds to TRBD1 (5 bases). The CDR3 has 16 residues. CDR1 and CDR2 (germline): SGHDT, YYEEEE. V was clipped by 1 base and J by 1 base, with 12 bases between them. CDR3: CASSLMAQGSNQPQHF. CDR3 DNA: TGTGCCAGCAGCTTGATGGCCCAGGGAAGCAATCAGCCCCAGCATTTT.

V and J are TRBV5-8 and TRBJ2-5; no reliable D call. Trimming took off 7 bases at V and 2 bases at J, with 9 bases between the two ends. The CDR3 runs to 12 residues. The V gene's germline CDR1 is SGHTS and CDR2 YDEGEE. In DNA, the CDR3 is TGTGCCAGCTCGAACCTTCAAGAGACCCAGTACTTC. Its protein is CASSNLQETQYF.

The chain joins TRBV14 to TRBJ1-5; D unclear. The germline CDR1 and CDR2 sequences are SGHDN and FVKESK. The V gene lost 1 base and the J gene lost 4 bases, with 5 bases spanning the gap. There are 13 residues in the CDR3. Here the CDR3 DNA reads TGTGCCAGCAGCCAAGCGGCGAATCAGCCCCAGCATTTT. Amino acid sequence: CASSQAANQPQHF.

This clone was seen a few times. The V call is TRBV7-9, the J call TRBJ2-7; a weak D match, TRBD2 (6 bases). Trimming took off 7 bases at V and 6 bases at J, with 22 bases between the two ends. The CDR3 runs 15 residues. Germline V gene data show CDR1 as SEHNR and CDR2 as FQNEAQ (reference sequence). DNA for the CDR3: TGTGCCAGCACCTCAATACGGGGGTCCCTTGGCGAGCAGTACTTC. Translating it yields CASTSIRGSLGEQYF.

V gene TRBV7-9 combines with J gene TRBJ2-7, with TRBD1 matching 7 bases. Unmatched junction bases numbered 5, after V lost 1 base and J lost 2 bases. The CDR3 loop spans 15 amino acids. Looked up from germline, CDR1 is SEHNR and CDR2 is FQNEAQ (reference sequence). The CDR3: CASSLVGQGAYEQYF. The CDR3 nucleotides read TGTGCCAGCAGCTTAGTCGGCCAGGGGGCCTACGAGCAGTACTTC.